This T cell receptor (beta chain) stems from a study of blood T cell repertoires in COVID-19. Recovered Cohort 3 donors showed two negative PCRs, clearance, or symptom resolution. The germline gives CDR1 KGHDR, CDR2 SFDVKD. The CDR3 totals 15 residues. Trimming shortened V by 8 bases and J by 0 bases, and 13 bases separated the two germline ends. Method: immunoSEQ multiplex PCR; TCRdb's copy keeps in-frame clones and lacks some. Among just over 300,000 clones listed, about nine tenths were seen once. Material for sequencing was PBMCs or T cells enriched from blood (not recorded which). The sequence was obtained from a woman between 40 and 55 years old who had recovered from COVID-19. This chain links TRBV24-1 with TRBJ1-3, with no clear D. The chain's CDR3 is CATISGESSGNTIYF. CDR3 coding DNA: TGTGCCACCATTTCCGGTGAGAGCTCTGGAAACACCATATATTTT.